Described below is a single T cell receptor (beta chain) sequence and its context. Its antigen is still unknown. Each CDR3 protein gets one entry after TCRdb re-called the reads with MiXCR. The profile covers 200,000 to 250,000 distinct CDR3 sequences, with 35% to 45% appearing a single time and 55% to 60% taken by the ten largest. These data originate in a study of T cell repertoires in cytomegalovirus infection. The CDR3 covers 15 residues. Germline CDR1 and CDR2: SGHRS and YFSETQ. After removal of 3 bases from V and 2 bases from J, the junction contained 5 bases not matched to a gene. The TCR sequence derives from a human donor in good health (CMV status not recorded). Some clones in this sample may be carry-over from other donors' samples. The rearrangement uses TRBV5-1 and TRBJ1-2; 9 bases map to TRBD1. This specimen consisted of CD8+ T cells from cultured PBMCs, obtained from culture after CMV antigen stimulation. The CDR3 here is CASSYEGQGNYGYTF. Here the CDR3 DNA reads TGCGCCAGCAGCTACGAAGGACAGGGGAACTATGGCTACACCTTC.